This T cell receptor beta chain was recorded in a study of shared clonotypes between healthy human individuals. The overall study: There were three CD4 naive, three CD4 memory, two CD8 naive and one CD8 memory plates per donor. Findings of the study overall: Incompleteness in sorted-subset sequencing, despite large depth, was shown by rarefaction.

The CDR3 runs to 12 residues. The germline gives CDR1 MRHNA, CDR2 SNTAGT. As to this clone: The target antigen is unknown. The junction does not match germline at one end; this may be a read error.

Here immunoSEQ multiplex PCR was the method, and the copy in TCRdb shows in-frame clones only, minus some. Among over a million clones listed, 78% were seen once. Caucasian adults residing in Nashville, Tennessee made up all the donors. Into CD45RA+ naive and CD45RA-negative memory subsets, the CD4+ cells were split. The sample consisted of memory CD4+ T cells from PBMCs. Subset in this sample: CD45RA-negative fraction. The receptor comes from a man between 18 and 35 years old in good health. Some clones in this sample may be carry-over from other donors' samples. This rearrangement joins TRBV6-4 to TRBJ2-7; 7 bases are shared with TRBD2. The CDR3: CASSDSRTSSLF. In DNA, the CDR3 is TGTGCCAGCAGTGACTCGAGGACTAGTTCCCTCTTC.